Here is one T cell receptor beta chain with its context. Germline values: CDR1 MDHEN, CDR2 SYDVKM. The CDR3 is made up of 12 amino acids. V dropped 7 bases and J dropped 1 base, with 4 bases sitting between them. This specimen comes from a study of blood T cell repertoires in COVID-19. Cohorts were determined from participant-reported clinical history. Produced via immunoSEQ multiplex PCR; TCRdb's table is partial and in-frame only. The data show roughly 200,000 clones, with approximately 92% seen just once and roughly 2.4% held by the top ten. This sequence joins TRBV28 and TRBJ2-2; no clear D. The sequence derives from a woman aged 40 to 50 with acute COVID-19. The sequenced sample was PBMCs or T cells enriched from blood (not recorded which). The DNA of the CDR3 is TGTGCCAGCACGAGGAACACCGGGGAGCTGTTTTTT. The encoded protein is CASTRNTGELFF.